This TCR beta chain was identified in a study of blood T cell repertoires in COVID-19. Study as a whole: Acute-phase and convalescent COVID-19 samples originated in the United States, Italy and Spain. T cells, B-cell-depleted T cells, or PBMCs supplied cDNA or gDNA.

TCRdb's table, derived via immunoSEQ multiplex PCR, lists solely in-frame clones and lacks some. Of tens of thousands of clones in the sample, approximately 91% were seen once. The CDR3 sequence is 19 residues long. Input material: peripheral blood. The origin of this receptor is a human donor in a cohort sampled during active COVID-19. The chain couples TRBV12-2 to TRBJ1-5; the DNA was not used to check the table's D call, TRBD1. TRBV12-2 is a documented pseudogene. The CDR3: CASRFRWGRLNLVYQPQHF. As DNA, the CDR3 is TGTGCAAGTCGCTTTCGGTGGGGCAGGCTAAACCTAGTTTATCAGCCCCAGCATTTT.